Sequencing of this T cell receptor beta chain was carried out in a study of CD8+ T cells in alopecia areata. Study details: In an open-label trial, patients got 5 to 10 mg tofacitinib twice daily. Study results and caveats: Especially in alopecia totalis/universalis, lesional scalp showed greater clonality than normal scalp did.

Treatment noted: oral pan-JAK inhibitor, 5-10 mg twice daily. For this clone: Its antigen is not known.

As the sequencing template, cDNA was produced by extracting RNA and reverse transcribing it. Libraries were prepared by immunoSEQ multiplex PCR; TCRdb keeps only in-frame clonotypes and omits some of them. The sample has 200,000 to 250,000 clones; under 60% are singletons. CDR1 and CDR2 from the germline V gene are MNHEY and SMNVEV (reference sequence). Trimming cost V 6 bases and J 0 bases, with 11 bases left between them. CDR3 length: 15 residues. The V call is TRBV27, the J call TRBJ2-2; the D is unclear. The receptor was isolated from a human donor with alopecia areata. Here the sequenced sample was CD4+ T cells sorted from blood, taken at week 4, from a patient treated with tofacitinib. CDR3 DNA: TGTGCCAGCAGCCGCTTCACCGCGAACACCGGGGAGCTGTTTTTT. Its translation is CASSRFTANTGELFF.